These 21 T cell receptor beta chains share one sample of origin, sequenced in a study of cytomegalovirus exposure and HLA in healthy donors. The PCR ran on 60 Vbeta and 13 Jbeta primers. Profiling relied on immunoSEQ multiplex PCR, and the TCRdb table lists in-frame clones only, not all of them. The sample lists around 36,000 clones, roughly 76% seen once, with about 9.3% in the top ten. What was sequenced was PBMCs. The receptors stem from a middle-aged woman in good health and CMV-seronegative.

The CDR3 coding sequence is TGTGCCAGCAATGGACAGAACACCGGGGAGCTGTTTTTT. Amino acid sequence: CASNGQNTGELFF. The V call is TRBV19, the J call TRBJ2-2; D is perhaps TRBD1 (5 bases). The V gene lost 9 bases and the J gene lost 1 base, with 9 bases spanning the gap. The germline gives CDR1 LNHDA, CDR2 SQIVND (reference sequence). The CDR3 consists of 13 residues.

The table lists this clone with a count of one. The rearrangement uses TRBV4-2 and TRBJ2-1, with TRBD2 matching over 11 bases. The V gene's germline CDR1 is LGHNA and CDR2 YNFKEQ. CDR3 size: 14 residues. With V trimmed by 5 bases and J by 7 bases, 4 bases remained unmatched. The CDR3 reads CASSGPSGGNEQFF. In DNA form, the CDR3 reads TGTGCCAGCAGCGGTCCTAGCGGGGGGAATGAGCAGTTCTTC.

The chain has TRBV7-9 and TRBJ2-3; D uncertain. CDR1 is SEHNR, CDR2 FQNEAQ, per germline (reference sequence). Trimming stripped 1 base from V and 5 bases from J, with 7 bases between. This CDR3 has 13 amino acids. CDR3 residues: CASSLETGDTQYF. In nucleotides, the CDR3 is TGTGCCAGCAGCTTAGAAACGGGAGATACGCAGTATTTT.

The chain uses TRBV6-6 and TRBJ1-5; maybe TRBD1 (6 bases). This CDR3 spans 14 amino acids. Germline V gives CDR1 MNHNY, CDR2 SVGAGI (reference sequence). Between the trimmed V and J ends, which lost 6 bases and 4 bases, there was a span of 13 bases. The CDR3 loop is CASSGQNPNQPQHF. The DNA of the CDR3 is TGTGCCAGCAGCGGACAGAACCCGAATCAGCCCCAGCATTTT.

CDR3 sequence reads: CATSRPTGGSHNEKLFF. The CDR3 nucleotides read TGTGCCACCAGCAGACCCACAGGCGGCAGCCATAATGAAAAACTGTTTTTT. The chain couples TRBV15 to TRBJ1-4; D is perhaps TRBD1 (5 bases). The CDR3 is 17 residues long. Germline V CDR1 and CDR2: LNHNV, YYDKDF (reference sequence). V lost 2 bases and J 4 bases, leaving 17 bases between the germline ends.

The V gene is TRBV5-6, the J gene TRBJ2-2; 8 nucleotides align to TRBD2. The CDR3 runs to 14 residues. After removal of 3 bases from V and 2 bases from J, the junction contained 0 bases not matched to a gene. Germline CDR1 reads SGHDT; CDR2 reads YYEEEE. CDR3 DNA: TGTGCCAGCAGCTGGACTAGCAACACCGGGGAGCTGTTTTTT. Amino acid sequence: CASSWTSNTGELFF.

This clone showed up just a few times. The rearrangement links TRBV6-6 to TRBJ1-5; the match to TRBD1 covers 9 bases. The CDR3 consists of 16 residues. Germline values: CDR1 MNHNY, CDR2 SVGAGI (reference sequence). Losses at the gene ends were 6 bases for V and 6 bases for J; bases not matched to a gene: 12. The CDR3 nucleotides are TGTGCCAGCAGCCCGCTCCCGGGACAGGGTAGTCAGCCCCAGCATTTT. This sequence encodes CASSPLPGQGSQPQHF.

The CDR3 sequence is CASRPPRGENSPLHF. The CDR3 DNA reads as TGTGCCAGCAGACCACCTCGGGGAGAAAATTCACCCCTCCACTTT. The genes are TRBV28 and TRBJ1-6; D is unclear. V dropped 6 bases and J dropped 7 bases, with 16 bases sitting between them. The V gene's germline CDR1 is MDHEN and CDR2 SYDVKM. The CDR3 is 15 amino acids.

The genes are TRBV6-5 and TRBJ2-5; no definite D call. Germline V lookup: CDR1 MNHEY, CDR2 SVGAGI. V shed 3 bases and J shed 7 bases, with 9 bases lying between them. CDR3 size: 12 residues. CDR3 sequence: CASSYGGGTQYF. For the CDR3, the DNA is TGTGCCAGCAGTTATGGCGGTGGGACCCAGTACTTC.

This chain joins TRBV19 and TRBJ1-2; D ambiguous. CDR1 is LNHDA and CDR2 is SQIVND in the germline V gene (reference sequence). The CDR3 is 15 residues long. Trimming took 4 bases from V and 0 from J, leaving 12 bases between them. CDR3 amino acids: CASSKRGNANYGYTF. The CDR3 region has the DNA TGTGCCAGTAGTAAACGAGGGAACGCTAACTATGGCTACACCTTC.

CDR3 nucleotides: TGTGCCAGTAGTGGGACAGGGGTAGGGACTGAAGCTTTCTTT. Translated, it gives CASSGTGVGTEAFF. This sequence joins TRBV19 and TRBJ1-1; 10 nucleotides agree with TRBD1. The J segment lost 5 bases and the V segment lost 5 bases, leaving 5 bases of the junction unmatched. The CDR3 totals 14 residues. Germline CDR1 reads LNHDA; CDR2 reads SQIVND (reference sequence). The variable domain in full, with the rest retrieved from reference TRBV19 and TRBJ1-1, is DGGITQSPKYLFRKEGQNVTLSCEQNLNHDAMYWYRQDPGQGLRLIYYSQIVNDFQKGDIAEGYSVSREKKESFPLTVTSAQKNPTAFYLCASSGTGVGTEAFFGQGTRLTVV.

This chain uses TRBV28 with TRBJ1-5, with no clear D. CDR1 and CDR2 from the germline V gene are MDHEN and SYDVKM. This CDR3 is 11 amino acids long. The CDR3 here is CRYSLNQPQHF. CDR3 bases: TGTCGATACAGCCTTAATCAGCCCCAGCATTTT.

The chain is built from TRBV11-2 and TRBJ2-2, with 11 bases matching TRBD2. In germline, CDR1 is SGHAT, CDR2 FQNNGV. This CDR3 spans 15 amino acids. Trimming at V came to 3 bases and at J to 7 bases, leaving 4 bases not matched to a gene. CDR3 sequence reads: CASSFTSGGLGELFF. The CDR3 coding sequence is TGTGCCAGCAGCTTTACTAGCGGGGGCCTCGGGGAGCTGTTTTTT.

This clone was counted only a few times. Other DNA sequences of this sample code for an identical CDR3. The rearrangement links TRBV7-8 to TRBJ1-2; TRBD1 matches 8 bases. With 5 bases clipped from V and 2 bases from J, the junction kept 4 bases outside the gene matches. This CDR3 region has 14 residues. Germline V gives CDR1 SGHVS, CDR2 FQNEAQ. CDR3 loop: CASSPRTGNYGYTF. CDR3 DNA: TGTGCCAGCAGCCCGAGGACAGGGAACTATGGCTACACCTTC.

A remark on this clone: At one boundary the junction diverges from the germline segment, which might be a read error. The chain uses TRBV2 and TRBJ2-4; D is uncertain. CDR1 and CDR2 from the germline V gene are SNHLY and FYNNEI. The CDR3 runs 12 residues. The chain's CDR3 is CVSSEARDIQYF. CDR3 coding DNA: TGTGTCAGCAGTGAGGCTAGAGACATTCAGTACTTC. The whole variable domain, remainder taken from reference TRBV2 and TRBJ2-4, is EPEVTQTPSHQVTQMGQEVILRCVPISNHLYFYWYRQILGQKVEFLVSFYNNEISEKSEIFDDQFSVERPDGSNFTLKIRSTKLEDSAMYFCVSSEARDIQYFGAGTRLSVL.

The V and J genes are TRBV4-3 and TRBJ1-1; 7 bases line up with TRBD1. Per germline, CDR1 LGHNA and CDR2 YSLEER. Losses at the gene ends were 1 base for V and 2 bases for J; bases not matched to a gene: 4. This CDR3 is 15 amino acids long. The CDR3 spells CASSQGYRGNTEAFF. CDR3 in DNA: TGCGCCAGCAGCCAAGGGTACAGGGGCAACACTGAAGCTTTCTTT.

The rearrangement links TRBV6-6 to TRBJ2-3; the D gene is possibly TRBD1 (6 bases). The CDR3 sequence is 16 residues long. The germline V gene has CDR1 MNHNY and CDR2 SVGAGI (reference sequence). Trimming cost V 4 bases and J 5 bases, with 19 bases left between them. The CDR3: CASSSHRQVGEDTQYF. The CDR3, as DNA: TGTGCCAGCAGTTCCCACCGACAGGTCGGGGAAGATACGCAGTATTTT.

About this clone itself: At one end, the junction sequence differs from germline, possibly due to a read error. CDR3: CASSLGSGGAQETQYF. CDR3 DNA sequence: TGTGCTAGCAGCTTAGGTAGCGGGGGGGCCCAGGAGACCCAGTACTTC. This chain connects TRBV7-7 to TRBJ2-5; TRBD2 aligns across 11 bases. The CDR3 totals 16 residues. From germline, CDR1 is SSHAT and CDR2 FNYEAQ (reference sequence).

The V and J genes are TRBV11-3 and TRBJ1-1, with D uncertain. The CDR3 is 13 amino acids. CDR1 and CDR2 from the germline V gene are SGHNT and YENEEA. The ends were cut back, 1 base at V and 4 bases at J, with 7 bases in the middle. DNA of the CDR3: TGTGCCAGCAGCTTAGTAAGAGGCACTGAAGCTTTCTTT. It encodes CASSLVRGTEAFF.

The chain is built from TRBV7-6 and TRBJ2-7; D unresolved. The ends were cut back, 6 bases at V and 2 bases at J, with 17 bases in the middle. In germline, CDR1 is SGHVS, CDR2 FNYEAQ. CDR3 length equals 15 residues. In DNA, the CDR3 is TGTGCCAGCAGGCTCACCCCGACTGTCACCTACGAGCAGTACGTC. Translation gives CASRLTPTVTYEQYV.

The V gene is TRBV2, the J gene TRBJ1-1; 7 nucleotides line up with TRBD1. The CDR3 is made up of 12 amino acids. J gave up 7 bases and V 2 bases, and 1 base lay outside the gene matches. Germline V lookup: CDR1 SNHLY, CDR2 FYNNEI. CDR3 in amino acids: CASSEQGVEAFF. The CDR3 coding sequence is TGTGCCAGCAGTGAACAGGGGGTTGAAGCTTTCTTT.